This T cell receptor beta chain was found in a study of T cells expressing NK-cell markers. Study-wide context: Sorted CD3+CD56+NKG2C+, CD3+CD56+NKG2C- and CD3+CD56-NKG2C+ T-cell subsets were beta-chain profiled.

With UMIs, 5'RACE template switching was used to make TCR beta cDNA. Reprocessing the 5' RACE reads, TCRdb reports a single entry for every CDR3 protein and omits DNA. The listing records roughly 170,000 distinct CDR3 sequences. CDR1 SQVTM and CDR2 ANQGSEA come from the germline V gene. This CDR3 has 12 amino acids. The receptor was isolated from a woman aged 18-70 years in good health. This chain connects TRBV29-1 to TRBJ2-7; TCRdb calls TRBD1, which cannot be checked without DNA. Material: blood T cells: a sorted CD56 or NKG2C T cell subset, CD4+ or CD8+ T cells, or bulk PBMC T cells (not recorded which). The CDR3 loop reads CSVLPTGNEQYF.